This T cell receptor (beta chain) was identified during a study of blood T cell repertoires in COVID-19. Study at large: Acute and convalescent COVID-19 specimens originated in the United States, Italy and Spain. T cells, B-cell-depleted T cells, or PBMCs supplied cDNA or gDNA.

Authors' processing steps: The authors estimated nucleated cell counts from reference gene primer amplification. The table came from immunoSEQ multiplex PCR; TCRdb's copy has only in-frame clones and leaves some out. V, J and clone size reflect that table, while D and trimming were determined from the DNA. The top ten hold roughly 0.51% of the sample, which has over 150,000 clones, under 95% seen once. The sequence came from a man in his forties or fifties with acute or convalescent COVID-19. Sequencing was performed on peripheral blood.

The DNA of the CDR3 is TGCGCCAGCAGTCACGGACACCGACACCCTTACGAGCAGTACTTC. It specifies CASSHGHRHPYEQYF. The J gene is TRBJ2-7, the V gene TRBV23-1; D perhaps matches TRBD1 (5 bases). TRBV23-1 is assigned to the ORF class and has an uncertain function. The germline V and J ends were trimmed by 3 bases and 4 bases, with 16 bases remaining between them. The CDR3 totals 15 residues.